This T cell receptor (beta chain) emerged from a study of T cell responses to AZD1222 COVID-19 vaccine. Germline assignment: CDR1 SGHVS and CDR2 FQNEAQ. Trimming took off 3 bases at V and 1 base at J, with 10 bases between the two ends. The CDR3 is 15 residues long. Sequencing used immunoSEQ multiplex PCR; TCRdb keeps in-frame clones, though not all of them. The sample has 100,000 to 150,000 clones, around 86% seen once; the top ten hold 5% to 6.5%. The sample consisted of peripheral blood, taken on day 0 of AZD1222 vaccination. The chain recombines TRBV7-8 with TRBJ1-5; D unresolved. This sequence originates from an adult in good health. The CDR3 DNA is TGTGCCAGCAGCTTTGGCGGGATCAGCAATCAGCCCCAGCATTTT. This sequence encodes CASSFGGISNQPQHF.